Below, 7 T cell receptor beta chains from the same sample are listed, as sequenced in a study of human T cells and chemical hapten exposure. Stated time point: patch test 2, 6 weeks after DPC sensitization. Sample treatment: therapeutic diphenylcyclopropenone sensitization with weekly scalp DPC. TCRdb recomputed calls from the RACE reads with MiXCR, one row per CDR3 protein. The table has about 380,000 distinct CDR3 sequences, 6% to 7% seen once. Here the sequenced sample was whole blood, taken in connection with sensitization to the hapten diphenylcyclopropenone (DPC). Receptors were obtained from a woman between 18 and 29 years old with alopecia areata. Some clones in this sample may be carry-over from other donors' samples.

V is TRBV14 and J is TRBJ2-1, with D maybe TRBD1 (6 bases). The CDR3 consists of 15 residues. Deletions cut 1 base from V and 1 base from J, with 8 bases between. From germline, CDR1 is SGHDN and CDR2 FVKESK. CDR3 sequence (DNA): TGTGCCAGCAGCCAAGGGACAGCTTCCTACAATGAGCAGTTCTTC. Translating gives CASSQGTASYNEQFF.

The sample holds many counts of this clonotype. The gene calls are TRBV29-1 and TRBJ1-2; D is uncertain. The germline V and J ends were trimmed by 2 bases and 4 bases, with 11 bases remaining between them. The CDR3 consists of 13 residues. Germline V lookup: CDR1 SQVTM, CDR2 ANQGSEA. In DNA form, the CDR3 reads TGCAGCGTTGAACCCCTAAAGGGCTATGGCTACACCTTC. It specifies CSVEPLKGYGYTF.

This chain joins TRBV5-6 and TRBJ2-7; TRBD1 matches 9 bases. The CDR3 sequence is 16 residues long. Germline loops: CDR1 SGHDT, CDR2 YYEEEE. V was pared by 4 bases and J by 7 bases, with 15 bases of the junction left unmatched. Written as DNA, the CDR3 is TGTGCCAGCAGCCCCCTTGGGGGACAGGGTCTGTGGGAGCAGTACTTC. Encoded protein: CASSPLGGQGLWEQYF.

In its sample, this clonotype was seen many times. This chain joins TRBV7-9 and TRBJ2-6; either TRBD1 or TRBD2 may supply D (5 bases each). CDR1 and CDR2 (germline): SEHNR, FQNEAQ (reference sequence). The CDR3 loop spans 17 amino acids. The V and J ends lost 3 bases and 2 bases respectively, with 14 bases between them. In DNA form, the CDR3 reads TGTGCCAGCAGCTTGGGGGACGGAGGAACTGGGGCCAACGTCCTGACTTTC. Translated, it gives CASSLGDGGTGANVLTF.

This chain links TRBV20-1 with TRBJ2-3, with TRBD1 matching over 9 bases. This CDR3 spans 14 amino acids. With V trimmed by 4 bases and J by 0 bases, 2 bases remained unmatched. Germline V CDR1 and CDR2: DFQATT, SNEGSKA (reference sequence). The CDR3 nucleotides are TGCAGTGCTACTGGGACAGGGAGCACAGATACGCAGTATTTT. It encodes CSATGTGSTDTQYF.

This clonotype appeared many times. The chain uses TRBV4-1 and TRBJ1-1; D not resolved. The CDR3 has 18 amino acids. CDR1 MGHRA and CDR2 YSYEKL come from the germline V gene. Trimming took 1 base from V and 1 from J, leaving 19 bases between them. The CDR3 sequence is CASSQVLARFGENTEAFF. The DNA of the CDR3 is TGCGCCAGCAGCCAAGTCTTGGCGCGGTTCGGGGAGAACACTGAAGCTTTCTTT.

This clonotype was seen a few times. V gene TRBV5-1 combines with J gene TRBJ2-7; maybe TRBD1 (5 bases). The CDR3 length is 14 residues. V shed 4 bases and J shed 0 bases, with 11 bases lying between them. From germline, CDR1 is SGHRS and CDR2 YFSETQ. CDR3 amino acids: CASSPLTVSYEQYF. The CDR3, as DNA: TGCGCCAGCAGCCCCCTGACAGTCTCCTACGAGCAGTACTTC.